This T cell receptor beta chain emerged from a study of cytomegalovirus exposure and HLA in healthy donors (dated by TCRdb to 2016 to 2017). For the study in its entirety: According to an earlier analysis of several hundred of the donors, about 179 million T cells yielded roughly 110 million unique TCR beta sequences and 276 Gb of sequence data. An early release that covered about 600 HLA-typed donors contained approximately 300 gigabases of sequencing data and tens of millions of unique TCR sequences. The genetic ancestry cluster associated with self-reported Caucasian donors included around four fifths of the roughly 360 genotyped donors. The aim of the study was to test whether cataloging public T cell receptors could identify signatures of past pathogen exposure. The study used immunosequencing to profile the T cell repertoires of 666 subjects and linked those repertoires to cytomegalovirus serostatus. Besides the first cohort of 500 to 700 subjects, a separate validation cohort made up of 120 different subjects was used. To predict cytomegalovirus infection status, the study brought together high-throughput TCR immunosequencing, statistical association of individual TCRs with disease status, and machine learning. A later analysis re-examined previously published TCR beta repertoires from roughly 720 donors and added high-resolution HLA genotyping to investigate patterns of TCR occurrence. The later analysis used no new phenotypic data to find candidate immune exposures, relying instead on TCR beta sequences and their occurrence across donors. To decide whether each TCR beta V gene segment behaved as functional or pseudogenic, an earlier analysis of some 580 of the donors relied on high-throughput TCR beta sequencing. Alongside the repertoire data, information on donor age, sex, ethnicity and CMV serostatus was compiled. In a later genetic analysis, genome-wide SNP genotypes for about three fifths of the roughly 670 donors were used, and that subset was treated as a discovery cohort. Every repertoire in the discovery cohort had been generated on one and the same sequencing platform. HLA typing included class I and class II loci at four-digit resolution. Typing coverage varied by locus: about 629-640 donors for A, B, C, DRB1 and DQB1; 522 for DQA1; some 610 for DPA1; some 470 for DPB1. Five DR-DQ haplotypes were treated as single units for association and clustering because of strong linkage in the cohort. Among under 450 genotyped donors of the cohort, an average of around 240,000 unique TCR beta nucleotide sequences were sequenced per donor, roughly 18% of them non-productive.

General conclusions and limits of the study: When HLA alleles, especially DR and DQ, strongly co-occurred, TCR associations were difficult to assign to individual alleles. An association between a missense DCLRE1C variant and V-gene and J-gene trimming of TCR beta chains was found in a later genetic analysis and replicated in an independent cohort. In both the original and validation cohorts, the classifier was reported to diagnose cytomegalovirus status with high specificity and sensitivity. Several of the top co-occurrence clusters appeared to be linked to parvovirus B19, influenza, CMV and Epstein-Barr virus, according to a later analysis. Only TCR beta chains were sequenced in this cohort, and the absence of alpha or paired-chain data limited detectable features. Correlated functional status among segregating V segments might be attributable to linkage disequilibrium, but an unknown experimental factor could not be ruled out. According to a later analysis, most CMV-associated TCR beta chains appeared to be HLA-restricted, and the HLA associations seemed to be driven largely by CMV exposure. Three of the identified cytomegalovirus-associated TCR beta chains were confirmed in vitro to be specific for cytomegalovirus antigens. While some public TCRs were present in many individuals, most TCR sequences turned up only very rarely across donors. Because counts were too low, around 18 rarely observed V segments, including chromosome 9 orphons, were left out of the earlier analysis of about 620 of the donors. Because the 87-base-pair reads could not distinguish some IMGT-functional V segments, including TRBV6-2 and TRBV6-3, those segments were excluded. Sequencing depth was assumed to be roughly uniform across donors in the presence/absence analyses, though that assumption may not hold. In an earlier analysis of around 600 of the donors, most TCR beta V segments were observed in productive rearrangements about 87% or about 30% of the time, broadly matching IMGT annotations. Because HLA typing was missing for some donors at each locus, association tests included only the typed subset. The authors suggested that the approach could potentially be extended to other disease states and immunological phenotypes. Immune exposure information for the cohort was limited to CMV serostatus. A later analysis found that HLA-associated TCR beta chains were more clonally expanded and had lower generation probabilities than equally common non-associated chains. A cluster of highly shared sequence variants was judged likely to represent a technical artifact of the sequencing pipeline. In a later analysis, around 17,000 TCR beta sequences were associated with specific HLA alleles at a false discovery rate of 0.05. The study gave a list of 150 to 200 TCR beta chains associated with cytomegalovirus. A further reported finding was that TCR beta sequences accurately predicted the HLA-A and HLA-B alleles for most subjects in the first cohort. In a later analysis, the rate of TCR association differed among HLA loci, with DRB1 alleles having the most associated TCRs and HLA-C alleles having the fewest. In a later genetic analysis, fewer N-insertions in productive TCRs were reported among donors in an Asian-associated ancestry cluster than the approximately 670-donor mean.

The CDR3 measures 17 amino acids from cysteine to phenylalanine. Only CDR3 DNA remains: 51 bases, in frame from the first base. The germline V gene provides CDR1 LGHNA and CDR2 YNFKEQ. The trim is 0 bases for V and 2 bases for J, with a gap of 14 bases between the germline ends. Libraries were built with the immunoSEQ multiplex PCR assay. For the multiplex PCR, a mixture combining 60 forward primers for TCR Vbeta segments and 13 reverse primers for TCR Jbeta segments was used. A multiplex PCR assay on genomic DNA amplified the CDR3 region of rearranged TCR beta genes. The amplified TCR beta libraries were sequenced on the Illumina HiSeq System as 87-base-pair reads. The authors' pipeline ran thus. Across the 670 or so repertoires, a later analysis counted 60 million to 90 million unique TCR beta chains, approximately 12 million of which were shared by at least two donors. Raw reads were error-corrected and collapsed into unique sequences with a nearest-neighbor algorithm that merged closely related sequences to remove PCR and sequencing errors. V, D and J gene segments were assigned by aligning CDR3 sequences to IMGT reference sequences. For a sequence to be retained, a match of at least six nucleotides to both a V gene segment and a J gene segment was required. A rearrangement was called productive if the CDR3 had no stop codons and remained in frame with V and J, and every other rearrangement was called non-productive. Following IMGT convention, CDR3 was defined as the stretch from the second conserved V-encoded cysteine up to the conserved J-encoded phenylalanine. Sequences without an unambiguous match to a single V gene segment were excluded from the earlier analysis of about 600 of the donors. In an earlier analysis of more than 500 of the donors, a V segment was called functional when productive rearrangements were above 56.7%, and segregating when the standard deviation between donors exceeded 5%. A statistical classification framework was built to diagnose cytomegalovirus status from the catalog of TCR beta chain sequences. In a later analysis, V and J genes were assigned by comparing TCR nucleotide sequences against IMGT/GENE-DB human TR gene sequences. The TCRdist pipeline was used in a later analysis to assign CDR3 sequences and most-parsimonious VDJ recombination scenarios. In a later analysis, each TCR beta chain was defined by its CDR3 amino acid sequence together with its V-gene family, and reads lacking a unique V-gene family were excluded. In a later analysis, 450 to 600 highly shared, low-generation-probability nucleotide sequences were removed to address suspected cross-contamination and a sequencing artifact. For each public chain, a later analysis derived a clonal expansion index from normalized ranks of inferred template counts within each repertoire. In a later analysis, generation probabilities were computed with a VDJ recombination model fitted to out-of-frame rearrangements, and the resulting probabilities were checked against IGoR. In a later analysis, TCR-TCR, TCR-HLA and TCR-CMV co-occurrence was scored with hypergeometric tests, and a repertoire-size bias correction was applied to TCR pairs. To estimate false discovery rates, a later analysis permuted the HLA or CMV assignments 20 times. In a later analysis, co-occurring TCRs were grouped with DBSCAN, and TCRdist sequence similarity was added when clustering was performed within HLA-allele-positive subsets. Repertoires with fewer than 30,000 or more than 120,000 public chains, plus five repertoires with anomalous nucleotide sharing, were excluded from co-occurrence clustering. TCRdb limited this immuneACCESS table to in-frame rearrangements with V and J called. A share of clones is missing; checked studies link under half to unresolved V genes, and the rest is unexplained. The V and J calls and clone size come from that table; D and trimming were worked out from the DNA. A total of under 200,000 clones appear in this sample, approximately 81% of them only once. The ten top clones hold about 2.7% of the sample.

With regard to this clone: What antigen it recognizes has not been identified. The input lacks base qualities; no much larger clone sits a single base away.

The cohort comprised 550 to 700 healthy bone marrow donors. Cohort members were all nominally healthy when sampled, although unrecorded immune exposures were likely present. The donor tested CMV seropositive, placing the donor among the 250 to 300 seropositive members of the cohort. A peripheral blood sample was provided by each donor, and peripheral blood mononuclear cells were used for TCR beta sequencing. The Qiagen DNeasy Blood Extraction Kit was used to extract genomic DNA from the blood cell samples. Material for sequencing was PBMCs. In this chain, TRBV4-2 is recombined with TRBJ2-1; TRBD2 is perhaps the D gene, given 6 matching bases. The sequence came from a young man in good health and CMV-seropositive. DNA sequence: TGTGCCAGCAGCCAAGATTTACGGGGGTCGACCTACAATGAGCAGTTCTTC. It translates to CASSQDLRGSTYNEQFF.